This T cell receptor beta chain was retrieved from a study of human T cells and chemical hapten exposure (dated by TCRdb to the early 2020s). A note on the overall study: For sensitization, 2% DPC in acetone was applied to a roughly 2 cm by roughly 2 cm area of upper inner arm skin. Throughout the study period of 20 to 30 weeks, patients also received therapeutic DPC doses to the scalp every week. Patch testing was performed on the upper back with Finn chambers containing 0.01% DPC, and the patch tests were scored after 6 days according to International Contact Dermatitis Research Group standards. Most of the patients in the cohort were female, and the cohort covered alopecia areata with under or over 50% scalp involvement, alopecia totalis and alopecia universalis. Libraries were pooled for sequencing, and variation in per-sample TCR yields was attributed mainly to small differences in library volumes within the pool. The study tracked peripheral blood TCR repertoire changes in vivo during primary and secondary sensitization to the hapten diphenylcyclopropenone (DPC) in alopecia patients. Patient blood was sampled pre-sensitization (week 0) and at 2, 6 and about 24 weeks after DPC sensitization. For TCR sequencing, blood came from twenty-nine alopecia patients at anywhere from one to four time points (pre-sensitization, 2, 6 and 24 weeks).

Study-level results and caveats: Repeated subsampling changed both the strength of the expansion versus patch-test correlation and the threshold at which that correlation became significant. Patch test score correlated positively with the number of PT1 expanded TCRs, reaching significance at thresholds 8, 16 and 32 but not at 4. Because all patients had alopecia, a presumed autoimmune disease, the immune response of the patients might differ from that of healthy individuals. Significantly more large CDR3 similarity clusters were formed by expanded TCRs than by pre-sensitization or healthy control sets, consistent with antigen-driven responses. The number of TCRs above 1 in 1000 frequency did not change with DPC sensitization; there was no evidence of global repertoire structure alterations.

This clonotype was seen ten or more times. Its antigen remains unidentified. No much larger clone exists at a distance of one base, and base qualities are not known. Explained via the paper, the time point label denotes: pre-sensitization, week 0. The treatment or condition label for this specimen denotes: therapeutic diphenylcyclopropenone sensitization with weekly scalp DPC. At every patch-test visit, the blood draw took place before the patch test was put on. Eligible patients were aged 18 to 70, diagnosed with alopecia, deemed suitable for DPC therapy, and excluded if pregnant. Unfractionated whole blood was collected in Tempus Blood RNA tubes, and total RNA was extracted from that blood. CDR1 and CDR2 were assigned from the germline V gene as SGHTA and FQGNSA. The V end gives up 4 bases and the J end 1 base, leaving 6 bases in the junction not matched to a gene. Measured from the cysteine to the phenylalanine, the CDR3 is 16 residues long. Only the CDR3 DNA stays, 48 bases, in frame from base 1.

Library prep was done by RACE. Sequencing took place on a NextSeq 500. During library preparation, unique molecular identifiers were attached to individual cDNA molecules so that TCRs could be counted in a quantitative, reproducible way. For every blood RNA sample, sequencing covered both the TCR alpha and TCR beta chains. In the authors' own workflow: Samples had a median of 95,638 TCRs, with a range from roughly 23,224 to 700,000. The Decombinator software suite was used to annotate V, J and CDR3 in the TCR reads. Every sample was subsampled to the same number of TCRs (28,000) for the PS versus PT1 abundance plots. TCRs were defined as expanded if absent before sensitization and observed at least eight times at the 2-week time point. Clones were called with MiXCR by TCRdb after fastp trimmed the public reads at Q25, and only in-frame beta chains were retained. Rows with one shared CDR3 protein collapse into an entry with the most common genes and DNA. TCRdb's processing, not the authors', yielded these V and J calls. This sample is represented by about 98,000 distinct CDR3 sequences; less than 14% of them were singletons. The ten most abundant clones make up approximately 3.3% of the sample.

The sequenced sample was whole blood, obtained in connection with sensitization to the hapten diphenylcyclopropenone (DPC). The rearranged segments are TRBV7-2 and TRBJ1-1; 10 central nucleotides agree with TRBD1. The sequence derives from a woman aged 60 to 75 with alopecia areata. Some clones in this sample may be carry-over from other donors' samples. The DNA is TGTGCCAGCAGCTCCTACTGGACAGGGGGGAACACTGAAGCTTTCTTT. Its protein is CASSSYWTGGNTEAFF.